The T cell receptor beta chain described here comes from a study of blood T cell repertoires in COVID-19. This CDR3 has 15 residues. Germline CDR1 and CDR2: LNHNV and YYDKDF (reference sequence). The V gene end was trimmed by 1 base and the J gene end by 6 bases; junction bases not matched to a gene: 9. Authors' analysis steps: Scientists estimated how many nucleated cells there were by amplifying reference gene primers. Profiled with immunoSEQ multiplex PCR; TCRdb holds only in-frame clones, not every one. V and J calls and clone size come straight from that table; D and trimming were deduced from the DNA. This sample has a few hundred thousand clones, with about 87% found just once.

Material for sequencing was peripheral blood. The chain recombines TRBV15 with TRBJ2-7, with TRBD2 matching over 7 bases. The TCR comes from a woman aged 60 to 75 with COVID-19, enrolled during active disease. The CDR3 region is CATSRGQAGTREQYF. Here the CDR3 DNA reads TGTGCCACCAGCAGAGGCCAAGCGGGAACTCGCGAGCAGTACTTC.